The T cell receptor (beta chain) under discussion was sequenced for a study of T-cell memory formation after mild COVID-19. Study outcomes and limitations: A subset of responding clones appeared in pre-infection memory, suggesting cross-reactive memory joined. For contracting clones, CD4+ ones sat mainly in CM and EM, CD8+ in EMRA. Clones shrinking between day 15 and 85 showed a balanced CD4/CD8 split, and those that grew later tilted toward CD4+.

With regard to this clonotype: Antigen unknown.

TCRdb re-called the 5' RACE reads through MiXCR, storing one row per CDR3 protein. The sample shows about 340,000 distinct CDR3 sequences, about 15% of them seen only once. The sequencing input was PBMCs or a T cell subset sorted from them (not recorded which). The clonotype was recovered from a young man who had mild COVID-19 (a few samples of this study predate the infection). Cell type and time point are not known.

The CDR3 loop reads CASSFRGQPADEQYF. CDR3 DNA: TGTGCCAGCAGCTTCAGGGGTCAGCCCGCTGACGAGCAGTACTTC. V is TRBV7-6 and J is TRBJ2-7, with a possible D match to TRBD1 (6 bases). V was shortened by 3 bases and J by 5 bases, with 17 bases between the two germline ends. The germline gives CDR1 SGHVS, CDR2 FNYEAQ. The CDR3 totals 15 residues.